This entry features one T cell receptor beta chain sequence. Its target is not known. The PCR contained 60 Vbeta and 13 Jbeta primers. TCRdb's table, derived via immunoSEQ multiplex PCR, lists solely in-frame clones and lacks some. Its listing shows around 50,000 clones. This specimen belongs to a study of cytomegalovirus exposure and HLA in healthy donors. Study-level information: Ancestry clustering placed 70% to 90% of more than 350 genotyped donors in the Caucasian-associated cluster.

Study-wide findings and caveats: Previous analysis showed most TCR beta V segments were productive about 90% or about 30% of the time.

Trimming shortened V by 3 bases and J by 0 bases, and 18 bases separated the two germline ends. CDR3 length: 17 residues. From germline, CDR1 is MNHNS and CDR2 SASEGT. The TCR originated in a male donor in good health and CMV-seronegative. Sequenced sample: PBMCs. V is TRBV6-1 and J is TRBJ2-7, with TRBD2 as a possible D gene (6 bases). The CDR3 DNA is TGTGCCAGCAGTGATATACTCAATTTCGGGGGCTCCTACGAGCAGTACTTC. This codes for CASSDILNFGGSYEQYF.